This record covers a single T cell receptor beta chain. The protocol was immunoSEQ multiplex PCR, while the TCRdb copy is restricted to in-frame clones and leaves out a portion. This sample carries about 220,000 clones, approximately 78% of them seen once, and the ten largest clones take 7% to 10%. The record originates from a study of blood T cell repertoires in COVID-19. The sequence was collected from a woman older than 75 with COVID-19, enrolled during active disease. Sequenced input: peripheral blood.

The CDR3, as DNA: TGTGCCTGGAGTTCCGGGACAGGCTTAAGTCAGCCCCAGCATTTT. Residues: CAWSSGTGLSQPQHF. The chain uses TRBV30 and TRBJ1-5; TRBD1 agrees at 8 bases. V was clipped by 2 bases and J by 6 bases; unmatched bases: 9. This CDR3 has 15 residues. The germline V gene has CDR1 GTSNPN and CDR2 SVGIG (reference sequence).